The next 25 T cell receptor beta chains were all read from a single sample in a study of CD8 T cells in ankylosing spondylitis. TCRdb re-called the 5' RACE reads through MiXCR, storing one row per CDR3 protein. Among around 480,000 distinct CDR3 sequences listed, about 15% were seen once. The antigens for these receptors are not known. General study points: Ankylosing spondylitis blood appeared to carry a characteristic TCR beta motif of fewer than 10 highly homologous variants.

Sequencing was carried out using blood, either unsorted or a sorted T cell fraction (not recorded which). These receptor sequences come from a male donor with ankylosing spondylitis.

This clonotype has at least ten counts. The chain recombines TRBV4-3 with TRBJ2-3; the D gene could be TRBD1 or TRBD2 (5 bases each). Per germline, CDR1 LGHNA and CDR2 YSLEER. Between the trimmed V and J ends, which lost 0 bases and 4 bases, there was a span of 17 bases. This CDR3 has 17 amino acids. CDR3 loop: CASSQDPGPRGSDTQYF. CDR3 sequence (DNA): TGCGCCAGCAGCCAAGATCCGGGGCCCCGGGGTTCAGATACGCAGTATTTT.

This clonotype has more than one count but fewer than ten. The rearrangement uses TRBV18 and TRBJ2-7; 10 bases agree with TRBD2. V lost 2 bases to trimming and J lost 2 bases; unmatched junction nucleotides: 3. The germline gives CDR1 KGHSH, CDR2 LQKENI. The CDR3 consists of 15 residues. The CDR3 coding sequence is TGTGCCAGCTCACCAGGAGCGGGGGGGACCTACGAGCAGTACTTC. It codes for CASSPGAGGTYEQYF.

This clonotype has only a few counts. This chain links TRBV4-1 with TRBJ1-5, with 10 bases identical to TRBD1. The trim removed 5 bases at V and 0 bases at J, leaving 4 bases unmatched. In germline, CDR1 is MGHRA, CDR2 YSYEKL. The CDR3 totals 16 residues. The CDR3 DNA is TGCGCCAGCAGCGGCCGGACAGGGGGTAGCAATCAGCCCCAGCATTTT. Its protein is CASSGRTGGSNQPQHF.

This clonotype was counted a few times. The genes are TRBV12-3 or TRBV12-4 and TRBJ1-1, with D tentatively TRBD1 (5 bases). Trimming left V 6 bases short and J 0 bases short, with 23 bases between. The length of the CDR3 is 18 residues. CDR3 nucleotide sequence: TGTGCCAGCAGCAGGGTTGTCGGAGGGGTCCGCATGAACACTGAAGCTTTCTTT. Translation: CASSRVVGGVRMNTEAFF.

This clonotype was seen a handful of times. The rearrangement links TRBV4-2 to TRBJ2-7, with 10 bases matching TRBD2. The CDR3 has 16 residues. Germline values: CDR1 LGHNA, CDR2 YNFKEQ. The V and J ends lost 0 bases and 3 bases, in that order; junction bases with no gene match: 5. The CDR3 bases are TGTGCCAGCAGCCAAGAAGCGGGGGGGTCTATCTACGAGCAGTACTTC. Translation: CASSQEAGGSIYEQYF.

This clonotype was counted a few times. The chain combines TRBV20-1 with TRBJ2-7; no definite D call. With 0 bases removed from V and 3 bases from J, the gap between germline ends came to 15 bases. The V gene's germline CDR1 is DFQATT and CDR2 SNEGSKA (reference sequence). The CDR3 runs to 15 residues. The CDR3 DNA is TGCAGTGCTAGAGATCCTCGGACGGGTAGCTACGAGCAGTACTTC. This gives the protein CSARDPRTGSYEQYF.

CDR3 sequence reads: CASSLDQGGGGYTF. The CDR3 region has the DNA TGTGCCAGCAGCTTAGATCAGGGAGGCGGAGGCTACACCTTC. The chain joins TRBV11-2 to TRBJ1-2, with D perhaps matching TRBD1 (5 bases). V lost 0 bases and J 8 bases, leaving 13 bases between the germline ends. This CDR3 has 14 amino acids. CDR1 is SGHAT and CDR2 is FQNNGV in the germline V gene.

V and J are TRBV28 and TRBJ2-2; D call uncertain. Trimming pared 11 bases from V and 1 base from J, leaving 8 bases between. Germline CDR1 MDHEN, CDR2 SYDVKM. This CDR3 spans 12 amino acids. CDR3 in DNA: TGTGCCGTTCCAGGGAACACCGGGGAGCTGTTTTTT. It yields the protein CAVPGNTGELFF.

This clonotype appeared a few times. The CDR3 DNA sequence: TGTGCCAGCAGCCTAGGTCCCGGGACAGGGGCGAACACTGAAGCTTTCTTT. It specifies CASSLGPGTGANTEAFF. The chain uses TRBV11-2 and TRBJ1-1; TRBD1 agrees at 10 bases. The CDR3 contains 17 residues. J lost 1 base, V lost 5 bases, and 10 bases had no gene match. Germline-derived CDR1 and CDR2 are SGHAT and FQNNGV.

This clonotype occurred a few times. This rearrangement joins TRBV6-1 to TRBJ1-1; TRBD1 is a possible D gene (5 bases). V dropped 5 bases and J dropped 0 bases, with 13 bases sitting between them. The CDR3 has 15 amino acids. Germline V gene data show CDR1 as MNHNS and CDR2 as SASEGT. The CDR3 protein is CASSPFTGMNTEAFF. The CDR3 nucleotides are TGTGCCAGCAGTCCATTTACAGGCATGAACACTGAAGCTTTCTTT.

This clonotype was counted many times. The chain links TRBV29-1 to TRBJ2-1; TRBD1 might be the D (6 bases). The CDR3 sequence is 13 residues long. Germline CDR1 SQVTM, CDR2 ANQGSEA. Trimming stripped 7 bases from V and 10 bases from J, with 20 bases between. CDR3 sequence reads: CSAPAGTTREQFF. The CDR3 DNA follows: TGCAGCGCACCCGCCGGGACAACCCGGGAGCAGTTCTTC.

This clonotype appeared a few times. V usage is TRBV5-1 and J usage is TRBJ2-5; 10 bases fit TRBD2. The CDR3 sequence is 17 residues long. The germline gives CDR1 SGHRS, CDR2 YFSETQ. V was clipped by 0 bases and J by 2 bases; unmatched bases: 7. CDR3 residues: CASSLAPLAGEQETQYF. CDR3 DNA sequence: TGCGCCAGCAGCTTGGCCCCCCTAGCGGGAGAACAAGAGACCCAGTACTTC.

This chain links TRBV5-1 with TRBJ2-2; D may be TRBD1 (5 bases). Between the trimmed V and J ends, which lost 1 base and 0 bases, there was a span of 10 bases. CDR1 and CDR2 from the germline V gene are SGHRS and YFSETQ. This CDR3 comprises 16 residues. CDR3 residues: CASSLPGAANTGELFF. Written as DNA, the CDR3 is TGCGCCAGCAGCTTGCCTGGGGCAGCGAACACCGGGGAGCTGTTTTTT.

The genes are TRBV28 and TRBJ2-7; no clear D. The CDR3 is 13 residues long. Per germline, CDR1 MDHEN and CDR2 SYDVKM. V lost 5 bases, J lost 0 bases, and 8 bases lay in between. CDR3 DNA: TGTGCCAGCAGTCAAGCCCACTCCTACGAGCAGTACTTC. It is translated as CASSQAHSYEQYF.

The chain employs TRBV14 and TRBJ1-1; D remains unclear. Germline assignment: CDR1 SGHDN and CDR2 FVKESK. The CDR3 spans 17 residues. Trimming shortened V by 2 bases and J by 0 bases, and 16 bases separated the two germline ends. The CDR3 nucleotides are TGTGCCAGCAGCCAAAATAGTCGGGGAGTCATGAACACTGAAGCTTTCTTT. Translation gives CASSQNSRGVMNTEAFF.

This clonotype was picked up many times. The gene calls are TRBV4-1 and TRBJ1-6; no firm D call. This CDR3 is 12 amino acids long. The germline V gene has CDR1 MGHRA and CDR2 YSYEKL. Trimming removed 5 bases from V and 7 bases from J, with 6 bases in between. This CDR3 reads CASSAQNSPLHF. The CDR3 DNA reads as TGCGCCAGCAGCGCACAGAATTCACCCCTCCACTTT.

The chain is built from TRBV11-2 and TRBJ2-3; 8 nucleotides line up with TRBD1. The CDR3 loop spans 18 amino acids. Germline loops: CDR1 SGHAT, CDR2 FQNNGV. The V segment lost 0 bases and the J segment 4 bases; nucleotides outside the gene matches: 12. In DNA, the CDR3 is TGTGCCAGCAGCTTAGAAATAGGCAGGGGGCCGAAGGCAGATACGCAGTATTTT. Translation: CASSLEIGRGPKADTQYF. Full variable domain (rest looked up from reference TRBV11-2 and TRBJ2-3): EAGVAQSPRYKIIEKRQSVAFWCNPISGHATLYWYQQILGQGPKLLIQFQNNGVVDDSQLPKDRFSAERLKGVDSTLKIQPAKLEDSAVYLCASSLEIGRGPKADTQYFGPGTRLTVL.

This clonotype was seen just once. The V call is TRBV3-1, the J call TRBJ1-2; tentatively, D is TRBD1 (6 bases). This CDR3 comprises 14 residues. Trimming pared 3 bases from V and 8 bases from J, leaving 16 bases between. Germline values: CDR1 LGHDT, CDR2 YNNKEL (reference sequence). The CDR3 loop reads CASSQKNRERGYTF. CDR3 bases: TGTGCCAGCAGCCAGAAAAACAGGGAGCGAGGCTACACCTTC.

V gene TRBV7-2 combines with J gene TRBJ1-4; perhaps TRBD1 as D (5 bases). The V gene's germline CDR1 is SGHTA and CDR2 FQGNSA. Trimming cost V 5 bases and J 4 bases, with 14 bases left between them. The CDR3 consists of 15 residues. The DNA of the CDR3 is TGTGCCAGCAGCGGGCAGGGTATCGATAATGAAAAACTGTTTTTT. Translating it yields CASSGQGIDNEKLFF.

The CDR3 loop reads CASSYQTSRAGNTEAFF. The CDR3 nucleotides are TGTGCCAGCAGTTACCAAACCTCCAGGGCGGGGAACACTGAAGCTTTCTTT. The chain is built from TRBV6-5 and TRBJ1-1; maybe TRBD1 (5 bases). CDR3 length: 17 residues. In germline, CDR1 is MNHEY, CDR2 SVGAGI. V gave up 2 bases and J gave up 1 base, with 17 bases separating them.

The chain links TRBV20-1 to TRBJ1-3, with 8 bases fitting TRBD1. Germline CDR1 DFQATT, CDR2 SNEGSKA (reference sequence). Germline trimming cut 3 bases from V and 0 bases from J; bases unmatched to any gene: 13. The CDR3 length is 18 residues. CDR3 sequence (DNA): TGCAGTGCTAGGAAGGACAGGGAATTTGGTTTCTCTGGAAACACCATATATTTT. This encodes CSARKDREFGFSGNTIYF.

In its sample, this clonotype was seen a few times. The chain couples TRBV20-1 to TRBJ1-5; a weak D match, TRBD1 (5 bases). The V gene's germline CDR1 is DFQATT and CDR2 SNEGSKA (reference sequence). The CDR3 length is 14 residues. V was trimmed by 6 bases and J by 7 bases, leaving 19 bases between them. The CDR3 region is CSAISREVGQPQHF. As DNA, the CDR3 is TGCAGTGCGATCTCCAGGGAGGTCGGACAGCCCCAGCATTTT.

This clonotype was counted only a few times. J is TRBJ2-1 and V is TRBV11-2, with TRBD1 as a possible D gene (5 bases). The V end was cut by 4 bases, the J end by 1 base, with 11 bases between. The CDR3 contains 15 residues. Germline loops: CDR1 SGHAT, CDR2 FQNNGV. The CDR3 sequence: CASSSVKGSYNEQFF. CDR3 sequence (DNA): TGTGCCAGCAGCTCGGTCAAGGGGTCCTACAATGAGCAGTTCTTC.

V usage is TRBV4-1 and J usage is TRBJ2-3; 7 bases map to TRBD2. CDR3 size: 17 residues. The germline CDR1 and CDR2 sequences are MGHRA and YSYEKL. Trimming at V came to 1 base and at J to 6 bases, leaving 13 bases not matched to a gene. Written as DNA, the CDR3 is TGCGCCAGCAGCCAAGGGCCCCTAGCGGACCCCCGGGATACGCAGTATTTT. This encodes CASSQGPLADPRDTQYF.

This clonotype showed up just a few times. The CDR3 DNA reads TGTGCCAGCAGCTTCGGGGGTGGGACGGAGACCCAGTACTTC. Its translation: CASSFGGGTETQYF. V is TRBV11-1 and J is TRBJ2-5, with D possibly matching TRBD2 (6 bases). Germline values: CDR1 SGHAT, CDR2 FQDESV (reference sequence). The CDR3 loop spans 14 amino acids. Trimming shortened V by 3 bases and J by 5 bases, and 13 bases separated the two germline ends. Using reference TRBV11-1 and TRBJ2-5 for the parts outside the CDR3, the full variable domain is EAEVAQSPRYKITEKSQAVAFWCDPISGHATLYWYRQILGQGPELLVQFQDESVVDDSQLPKDRFSAERLKGVDSTLKIQPAELGDSAMYLCASSFGGGTETQYFGPGTRLLVL.